This TCR beta chain was profiled in a study of T cell repertoires in cytomegalovirus infection. About the study: Through public TCR beta signatures, both CMV infection and matching HLA type were indicated.

This clonotype was picked up a small number of times. Its antigen is unknown. TCRdb re-called the reads through MiXCR, storing one row per CDR3 protein. The sample lists 600,000 to 800,000 distinct CDR3 sequences, less than 25% occurring once. V lost 3 bases and J lost 4; bases outside the gene matches: 5. The germline gives CDR1 LNHDA, CDR2 SQIVND (reference sequence). The CDR3 is made up of 15 amino acids. General observations from the study: HLA-C-restricted CMV clonotypes gave the most frequent clonotype in two of eight donors. Pooled public TCR beta family frequency picked out CMV carriers with the relevant HLA.

This sequence originates from a human donor in good health (CMV status not recorded). Some clones in this sample may be carry-over from other donors' samples. Sequencing was carried out using CD8+ T cells from PBMCs. The genes are TRBV19 and TRBJ2-1, with 8 bases aligning to TRBD2. CDR3 sequence: CASSILRGAYNEQFF. As DNA, the CDR3 is TGTGCCAGTAGTATCTTGCGGGGGGCTTACAATGAGCAGTTCTTC. Filled out from reference TRBV19 and TRBJ2-1, the complete variable domain reads DGGITQSPKYLFRKEGQNVTLSCEQNLNHDAMYWYRQDPGQGLRLIYYSQIVNDFQKGDIAEGYSVSREKKESFPLTVTSAQKNPTAFYLCASSILRGAYNEQFFGPGTRLTVL.